The TCR beta chain under discussion was sequenced for a study of shared clonotypes between healthy human individuals (dated by TCRdb to the early 2020s). Some background on the complete study: The cohort included three men and a couple of women between 18 and 49 years of age. Per donor, leukapheresis produced somewhere between about 0.9 and 9.5 billion PBMCs. For each donor, CD4 naive and CD4 memory were each given three plates, CD8 naive was given two plates, and CD8 memory was given one plate. To increase sequencing depth and limit assay-specific biases, different laboratories used diverse techniques to prepare libraries and sequence TCR repertoires. The study deeply sequenced blood TCR repertoires of about five healthy adults to estimate repertoire size and the extent of clonotype sharing between individuals.

Healthy HIV-negative adults with no recently reported acute infections or vaccinations were included as donors. Every donor was a Caucasian adult living in Nashville, Tennessee, USA. CD8 memory samples consisted of magnetically selected CD45RO+ cells combined with CCR7-negative CD45RA+ effector memory (TemRA) cells. After blood collection by leukapheresis, PBMCs were isolated using Ficoll-Histopaque density gradient centrifugation and then cryopreserved in the vapor phase of liquid nitrogen. Analytical flow cytometry was used to check the purity and quantity of every magnetically sorted T cell population. Each sorted fraction had its genomic DNA isolated and then quantified by UV absorbance on a Nanodrop 2000c. With regard to this clone: It has no known antigen specificity. Qualities for individual bases were not recorded, and no much larger clone is one base off.

Results the study describes overall, beyond this receptor: Even with the large sequencing depth, rarefaction of the sorted-subset datasets indicated that sequencing was incomplete. The small number of donors limited the genetic and exposure-history diversity represented. About 5% of naive CD4, more than 3% of naive CD8, 2.3% of memory CD4, and 0.4% of memory CD8 clonotypes were shared across several donors. Naive subsets generally had larger estimated clonotype richness than memory subsets did. Pairwise subsampling indicated that sequencing depth was expected to affect the degree of clonotype sharing among donors. Sampling was limited to blood, and TCR repertoires in tissue likely differ from TCR repertoires in blood. Compared with non-shared clonotypes, the clonotypes found in all four sorted-subset donors had higher generation probabilities.

Using the deep immunoSEQ assay, TCR CDR3 regions were amplified from genomic DNA by multiplex PCR. Extracted genomic DNA from each cell subset was distributed evenly across all wells of several immunoSEQ 96-well plates, and each plate was treated as a replicate. For sorted subsets, roughly 200 ng of genomic DNA, equivalent to 25,000 to 30,000 T cell genomes, went into each replicate PCR. Purified libraries were measured with a Qubit 3.0 fluorometer, size-checked on a Bioanalyzer 2100, and measured again with the KAPA Library Quantification kit. A separate single-read 150-cycle Illumina NextSeq 550 flow cell was used to sequence each immunoSEQ 96-well plate. On the authors' methods: Because the immunoSEQ output held only junctional sequences and lacked quality scores, the filtering could not match the filtering applied to full-length reads. Sequences were annotated with PyIR, a Python wrapper for IgBLAST v1.9, and V/J genes and CDR3 were assigned using IMGT germline references. Reads were filtered out if the reads had weak V/J assignments (E-value above 1e-6), no CDR3, stop codons, out-of-frame junctions, or ambiguous translated residues. V3J clonotypes were defined as sequences sharing the same inferred V gene, J gene, and CDR3 amino acid sequence. To compute the percentage overlap between repertoires, the number of shared unique clonotypes was divided by the size of the smaller repertoire. Three approaches were used to assess repertoire richness: RTK rarefaction, the Chao1 estimator, and Recon v2.1 estimates of unobserved clonotypes. Generation probabilities were computed with OLGA for all TCRbeta clonotypes obtained by the gDNA method from a handful of donors. TCRdb provides this immuneACCESS table in a form limited to in-frame rearrangements. Some clones are lacking; in checked studies, under half of them reflect an unresolved V gene, and why the rest are absent is not known. V and J calls and clone size are copied from that table; D and trimming were computed from the DNA. The sample includes over 300,000 clones, with roughly 84% observed a single time. The leading ten clones occupy under 20% of the sample.

The source is a man in his late teens or twenties in good health. Specimen: memory CD8+ T cells sorted from blood. The cell subset or site label corresponds to: CD45RO+ cells pooled with CCR7-negative TemRA cells.

The CDR3 has the sequence CASRRGVTGELFF. The sequence in DNA is TGCGCCAGCAGGCGGGGGGTAACCGGGGAGCTGTTTTTT. The rearrangement joined TRBV10-2 to TRBJ2-2, with 8 middle bases fitting TRBD2. Via the germline V gene, CDR1 is WSHSY and CDR2 SAAADI. Trimming takes 6 bases off V and 5 bases off J; junction bases not matched to a gene: 2. Reading from cysteine to phenylalanine, the CDR3 counts 13 amino acids. The entry retains the CDR3 DNA only, 39 bases that are in frame from base 1.